Included here is one TCR beta chain sequence, with context. V shed 0 bases and J 8 bases; nucleotides not matched to a gene: 6. The CDR3 loop spans 14 amino acids. Germline loops: CDR1 SGDLS, CDR2 YYNGEE. This entry comes from a study of blood T cell repertoires in COVID-19. Whole-study context: COVID-19 samples, acute and convalescent, were from the United States, Italy and Spain. The cDNA or gDNA used as material had been derived from T cells, B-cell-depleted T cells, or PBMCs.

In the authors' methods: Counts of nucleated cells, estimated from reference gene primer amplification, were obtained. Clones were sequenced by immunoSEQ multiplex PCR, and TCRdb holds only the in-frame ones, with some missing. D and trimming were read from the DNA, whereas the V and J calls and clone size are those reported in that table. This sample yields 30,000 to 35,000 clones, of which around four fifths are seen a single time; less than 9% belongs to the top ten. This sequence originates from an older woman with acute or convalescent COVID-19. This chain uses TRBV9 with TRBJ1-2; 8 bases fit TRBD1. Sequencing was performed on peripheral blood. In DNA form, the CDR3 reads TGTGCCAGCAGCGTAGGAGACAGGGGACGCGGCTACACCTTC. It specifies CASSVGDRGRGYTF. The full variable domain, rest sourced from reference TRBV9 and TRBJ1-2, is DSGVTQTPKHLITATGQRVTLRCSPRSGDLSVYWYQQSLDQGLQFLIQYYNGEERAKGNILERFSAQQFPDLHSELNLSSLELGDSALYFCASSVGDRGRGYTFGSGTRLTVV.